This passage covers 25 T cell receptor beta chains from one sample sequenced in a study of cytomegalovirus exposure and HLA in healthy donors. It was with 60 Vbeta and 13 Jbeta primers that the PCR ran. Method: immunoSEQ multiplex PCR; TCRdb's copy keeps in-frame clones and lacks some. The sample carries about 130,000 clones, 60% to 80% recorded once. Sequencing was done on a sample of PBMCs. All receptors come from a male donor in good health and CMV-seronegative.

The CDR3 protein is CASSIRTNPYEQYF. The CDR3 DNA reads as TGTGCCAGCAGTATCCGGACAAATCCCTACGAGCAGTACTTC. V and J are TRBV25-1 and TRBJ2-5; TRBD1 is a possible D gene (5 bases). Near its end, the DNA agrees better with TRBJ2-7, so the J call may be wrong. This CDR3 is 14 amino acids long. Germline-derived CDR1 and CDR2 are MGHDK and SYGVNS.

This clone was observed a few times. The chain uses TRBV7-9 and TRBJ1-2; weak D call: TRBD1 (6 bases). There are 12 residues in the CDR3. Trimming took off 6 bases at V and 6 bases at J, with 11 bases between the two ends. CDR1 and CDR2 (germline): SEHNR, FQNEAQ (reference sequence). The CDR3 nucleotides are TGTGCCAGCAGAAGGACAGATAATGGCTACACCTTC. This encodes CASRRTDNGYTF.

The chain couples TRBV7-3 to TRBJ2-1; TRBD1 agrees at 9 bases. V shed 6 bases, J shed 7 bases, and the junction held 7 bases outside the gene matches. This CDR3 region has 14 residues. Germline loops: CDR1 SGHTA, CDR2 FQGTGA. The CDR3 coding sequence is TGTGCCAGCAGTCACCGGGACAGGGTAAATGAGCAGTTCTTC. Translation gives CASSHRDRVNEQFF.

CDR3 sequence (DNA): TGTGCCAGTAGTCAAAGGGGCGGGAACACTGAAGCTTTCTTT. Protein sequence: CASSQRGGNTEAFF. V is TRBV19 and J is TRBJ1-1, with a tentative D call TRBD1 (5 bases). This CDR3 contains 14 residues. Germline lookup yields CDR1 LNHDA and CDR2 SQIVND (reference sequence). The V end lost 5 bases, the J end lost 1 base, and 11 bases lay between the germline ends.

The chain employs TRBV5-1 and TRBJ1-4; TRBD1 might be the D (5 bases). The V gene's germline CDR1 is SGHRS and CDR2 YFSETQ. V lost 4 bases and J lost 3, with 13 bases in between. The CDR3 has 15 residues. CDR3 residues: CASSGGFPANEKLFF. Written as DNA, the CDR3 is TGCGCCAGCAGCGGGGGGTTCCCGGCTAATGAAAAACTGTTTTTT. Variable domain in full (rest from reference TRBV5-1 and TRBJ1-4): KAGVTQTPRYLIKTRGQQVTLSCSPISGHRSVSWYQQTPGQGLQFLFEYFSETQRNKGNFPGRFSGRQFSNSRSEMNVSTLELGDSALYLCASSGGFPANEKLFFGSGTQLSVL.

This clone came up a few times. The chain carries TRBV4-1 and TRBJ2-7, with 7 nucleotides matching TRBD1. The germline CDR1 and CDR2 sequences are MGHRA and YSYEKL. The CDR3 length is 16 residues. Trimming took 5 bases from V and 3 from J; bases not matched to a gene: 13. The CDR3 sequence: CASSSLGRGNNYEQYF. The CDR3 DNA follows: TGCGCCAGCAGCTCTTTGGGCAGGGGGAACAACTACGAGCAGTACTTC.

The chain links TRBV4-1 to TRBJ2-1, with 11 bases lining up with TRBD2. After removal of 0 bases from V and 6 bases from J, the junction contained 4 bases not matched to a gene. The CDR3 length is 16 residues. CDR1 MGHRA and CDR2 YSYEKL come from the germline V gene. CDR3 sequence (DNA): TGCGCCAGCAGCCAAGATTGGGGACTAGCGGTCAATGAGCAGTTCTTC. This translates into CASSQDWGLAVNEQFF.

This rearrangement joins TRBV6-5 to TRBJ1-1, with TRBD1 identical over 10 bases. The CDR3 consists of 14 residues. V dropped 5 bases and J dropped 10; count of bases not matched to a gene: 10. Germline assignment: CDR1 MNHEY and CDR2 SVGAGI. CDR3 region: CASSGLWTGGIAFF. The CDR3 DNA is TGTGCCAGCAGTGGCCTTTGGACAGGGGGAATAGCTTTCTTT.

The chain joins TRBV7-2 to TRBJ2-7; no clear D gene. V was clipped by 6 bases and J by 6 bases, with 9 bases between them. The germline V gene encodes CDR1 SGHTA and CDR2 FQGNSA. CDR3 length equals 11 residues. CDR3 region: CASSPTIEQYF. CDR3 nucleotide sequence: TGTGCCAGCAGTCCTACTATCGAGCAGTACTTC. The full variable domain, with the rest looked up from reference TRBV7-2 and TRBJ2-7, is GAGVSQSPSNKVTEKGKDVELRCDPISGHTALYWYRQSLGQGLEFLIYFQGNSAPDKSGLPSDRFSAERTGGSVSTLTIQRTQQEDSAVYLCASSPTIEQYFGPGTRLTVT.

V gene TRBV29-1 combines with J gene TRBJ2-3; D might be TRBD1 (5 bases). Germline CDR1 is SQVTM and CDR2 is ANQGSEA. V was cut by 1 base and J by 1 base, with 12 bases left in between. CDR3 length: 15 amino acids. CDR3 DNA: TGCAGCGTTGAAGGCAGGGAATGGGGCACAGATACGCAGTATTTT. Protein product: CSVEGREWGTDTQYF.

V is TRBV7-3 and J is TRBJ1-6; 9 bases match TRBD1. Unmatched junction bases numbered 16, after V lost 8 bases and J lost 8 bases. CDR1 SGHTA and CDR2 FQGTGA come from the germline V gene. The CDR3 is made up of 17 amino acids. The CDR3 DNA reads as TGTGCCAGCCTAGACCCTTTCGCCGGGACAGGGTATTCACCCCTCCACTTT. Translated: CASLDPFAGTGYSPLHF.

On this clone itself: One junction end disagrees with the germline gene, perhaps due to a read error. The CDR3 reads CATTRPTGTSGRNEQFF. The CDR3 DNA is TGTGCCACCACCAGACCTACCGGGACTAGCGGGAGGAATGAGCAGTTCTTC. The chain carries TRBV15 and TRBJ2-1; 15 positions match TRBD2. The germline V gene encodes CDR1 LNHNV and CDR2 YYDKDF (reference sequence). The CDR3 spans 17 residues.

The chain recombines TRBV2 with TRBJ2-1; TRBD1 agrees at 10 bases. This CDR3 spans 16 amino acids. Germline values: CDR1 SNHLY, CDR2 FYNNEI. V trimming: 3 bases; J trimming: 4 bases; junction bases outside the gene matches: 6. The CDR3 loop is CASSDGGQGFYNEQFF. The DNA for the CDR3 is TGTGCCAGCAGTGACGGGGGACAGGGGTTTTACAATGAGCAGTTCTTC.

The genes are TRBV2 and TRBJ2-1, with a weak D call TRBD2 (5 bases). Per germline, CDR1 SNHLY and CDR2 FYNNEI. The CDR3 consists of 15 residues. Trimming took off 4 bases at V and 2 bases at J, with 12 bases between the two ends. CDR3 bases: TGTGCCAGCAGTGGAATGGCGGGCCCCTACAATGAGCAGTTCTTC. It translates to CASSGMAGPYNEQFF.

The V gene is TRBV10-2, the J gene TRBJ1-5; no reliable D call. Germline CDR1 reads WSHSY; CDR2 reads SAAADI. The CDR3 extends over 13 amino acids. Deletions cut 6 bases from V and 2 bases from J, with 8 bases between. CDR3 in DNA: TGCGCCAGCAGGGCTTTGGGCAATCAGCCCCAGCATTTT. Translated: CASRALGNQPQHF.

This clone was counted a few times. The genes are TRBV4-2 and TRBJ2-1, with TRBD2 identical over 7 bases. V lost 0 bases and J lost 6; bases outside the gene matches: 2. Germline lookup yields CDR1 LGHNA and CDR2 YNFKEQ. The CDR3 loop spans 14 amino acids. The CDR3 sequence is CASSQDGRGNEQFF. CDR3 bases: TGTGCCAGCAGCCAAGATGGGAGGGGCAATGAGCAGTTCTTC.

CDR3 in amino acids: CASSLAGGTTYEQYF. As DNA, the CDR3 is TGTGCCAGCAGCTTGGCGGGAGGGACCACCTACGAGCAGTACTTC. The chain joins TRBV7-9 to TRBJ2-7; 9 bases match TRBD2. After removal of 3 bases from V and 2 bases from J, the junction contained 5 bases not matched to a gene. The CDR3 totals 15 residues. In germline, CDR1 is SEHNR, CDR2 FQNEAQ (reference sequence).

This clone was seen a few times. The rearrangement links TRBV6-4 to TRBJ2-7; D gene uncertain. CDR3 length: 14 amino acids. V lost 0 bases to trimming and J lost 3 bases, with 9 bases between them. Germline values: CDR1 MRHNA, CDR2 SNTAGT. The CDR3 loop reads CASSDSSSVYEQYF. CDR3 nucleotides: TGTGCCAGCAGTGACTCTAGTTCCGTCTACGAGCAGTACTTC.

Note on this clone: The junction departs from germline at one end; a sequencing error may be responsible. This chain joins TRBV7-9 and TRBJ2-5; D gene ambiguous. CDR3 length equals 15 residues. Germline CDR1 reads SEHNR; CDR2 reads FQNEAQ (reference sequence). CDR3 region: CSSSLVSFSGETQYF. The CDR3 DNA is TGTTCCAGCAGCTTAGTCAGTTTCAGTGGAGAGACCCAGTACTTC.

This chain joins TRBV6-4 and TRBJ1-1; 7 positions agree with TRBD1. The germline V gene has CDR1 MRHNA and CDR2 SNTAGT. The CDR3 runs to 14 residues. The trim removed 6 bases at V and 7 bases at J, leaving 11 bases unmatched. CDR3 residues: CASRPRGPGGEAFF. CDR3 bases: TGTGCCAGCAGACCTAGGGGGCCCGGGGGTGAAGCTTTCTTT.

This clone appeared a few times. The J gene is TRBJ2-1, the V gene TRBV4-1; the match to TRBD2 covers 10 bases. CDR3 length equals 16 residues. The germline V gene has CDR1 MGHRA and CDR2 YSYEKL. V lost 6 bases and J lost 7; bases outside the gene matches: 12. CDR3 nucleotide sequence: TGCGCCAGCAGTGCTAGCGGGAGACACGTCGGGAATGAGCAGTTCTTC. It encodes CASSASGRHVGNEQFF.

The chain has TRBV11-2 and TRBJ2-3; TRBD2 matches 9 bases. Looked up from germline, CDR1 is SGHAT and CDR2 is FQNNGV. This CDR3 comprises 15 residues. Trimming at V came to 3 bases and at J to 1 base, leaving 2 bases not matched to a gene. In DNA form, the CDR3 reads TGTGCCAGCAGCTTCAAGCGGGGGGGCACAGATACGCAGTATTTT. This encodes CASSFKRGGTDTQYF.

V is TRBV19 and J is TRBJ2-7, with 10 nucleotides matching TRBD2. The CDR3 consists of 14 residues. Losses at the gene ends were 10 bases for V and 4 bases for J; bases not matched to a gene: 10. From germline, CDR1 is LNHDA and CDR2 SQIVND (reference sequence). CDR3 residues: CATRVASGSYEQYF. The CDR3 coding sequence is TGTGCCACGCGGGTTGCTAGCGGGAGTTACGAGCAGTACTTC. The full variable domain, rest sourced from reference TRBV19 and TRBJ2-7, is DGGITQSPKYLFRKEGQNVTLSCEQNLNHDAMYWYRQDPGQGLRLIYYSQIVNDFQKGDIAEGYSVSREKKESFPLTVTSAQKNPTAFYLCATRVASGSYEQYFGPGTRLTVT.

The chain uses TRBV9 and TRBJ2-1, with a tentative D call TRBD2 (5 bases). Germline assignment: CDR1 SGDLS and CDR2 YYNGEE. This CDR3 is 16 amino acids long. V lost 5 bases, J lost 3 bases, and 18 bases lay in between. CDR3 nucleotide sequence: TGTGCCAGCAGTGAAGTGTTGGCGGGTATCTACAATGAGCAGTTCTTC. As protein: CASSEVLAGIYNEQFF.

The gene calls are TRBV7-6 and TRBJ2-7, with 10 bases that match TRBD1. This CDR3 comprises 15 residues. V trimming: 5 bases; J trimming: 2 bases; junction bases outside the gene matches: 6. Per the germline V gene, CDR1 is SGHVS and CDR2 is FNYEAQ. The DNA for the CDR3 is TGTGCCAGCAGCCCGCGGGACAGGGGTCCCTACGAGCAGTACTTC. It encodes CASSPRDRGPYEQYF.